This TCR beta chain was recovered during a study of STAT3 mutations in large granular lymphocyte leukemia. Study-level information: Immunosuppressive therapy was given to more than half of T-LGLL patients. The study's findings and limits: Every T-LGLL patient had at least one immunodominant TCRbeta clonotype. Persisting codominant clonotypes may have hidden a small pathogenic clone. Clonal expansion was inferred from other time points because no sample existed at each clone's first appearance. Treatment regimens differed across patients between samplings.

For this clone: As yet, its antigen is unknown.

TCRdb's table, derived via immunoSEQ multiplex PCR, lists solely in-frame clones and lacks some. The profile shows over 15,000 clones, around 90% of them singletons. This clonotype originated in a woman aged 50 to 65 with T-cell large granular lymphocyte leukemia. Some clones in this sample may be carry-over from other donors' samples. The sequencing sample was made of peripheral blood mononuclear cells.

The CDR3 DNA sequence: TGCGCCAGCAGCTTGGGGACAGGGGGCATCAATCAGCCCCAGCATTTT. Residues: CASSLGTGGINQPQHF. This rearrangement joins TRBV5-1 to TRBJ1-5; 11 nucleotides agree with TRBD1. After removal of 0 bases from V and 3 bases from J, the junction contained 2 bases not matched to a gene. CDR3 length: 16 amino acids. The germline CDR1 and CDR2 sequences are SGHRS and YFSETQ. The whole variable domain, filled in from reference TRBV5-1 and TRBJ1-5, reads KAGVTQTPRYLIKTRGQQVTLSCSPISGHRSVSWYQQTPGQGLQFLFEYFSETQRNKGNFPGRFSGRQFSNSRSEMNVSTLELGDSALYLCASSLGTGGINQPQHFGDGTRLSIL.